This is a list of T cell receptor beta chains from one sample in a study of blood T cells in healthy people across ages. From the 5' RACE reads, TCRdb called clonotypes with MiXCR, one entry per CDR3 protein. The sample lists 800,000 to 950,000 distinct CDR3 sequences, around 29% occurring once. This sample also belongs to another study, concerning T cells of mothers and their children.

The sequencing input was blood. The receptor set was obtained from a middle-aged woman in good health. CDR3s include the opening cysteine and the closing phenylalanine or tryptophan. A D gene is named only where the DNA matches it firmly. Part of the rows lack a size; the others show once, few, many or a class for expanded clones.

>TRBV7-9|many|TRBJ2-5|-|13
CASSLRAGETQYF
TGTGCCAGCAGCTTAAGGGCTGGAGAGACCCAGTACTTC
>TRBV7-9|-|TRBJ2-3|-|15
CASSFSRSGTDTQYF
TGTGCCAGCAGCTTTTCTAGAAGTGGCACAGATACGCAGTATTTT
>TRBV5-6|many|TRBJ2-4|-|17
CASSQTLDSRGEDIQYF
TGTGCCAGCAGCCAAACTCTGGACAGCCGGGGTGAGGACATTCAGTACTTC
>TRBV7-3|-|TRBJ2-1|TRBD1|13
CANNQGTGSEQFF
TGTGCCAACAACCAAGGGACAGGGAGTGAGCAGTTCTTC
>TRBV27|-|TRBJ1-2|TRBD1|15
CASSPLPGGNYGYTF
TGTGCCAGCAGTCCCCTACCAGGGGGAAACTATGGCTACACCTTC
>TRBV12-3/TRBV12-4|few|TRBJ1-1|TRBD1|17
CASSLVLGQGSYTEAFF
TGTGCCAGCAGTTTAGTATTGGGACAGGGGTCGTACACTGAAGCTTTCTTT
>TRBV27|once|TRBJ2-2|-|15
CASPFGRALTGELFF
TGTGCCAGCCCCTTTGGCAGGGCTTTGACCGGGGAGCTGTTTTTT
>TRBV6-6|-|TRBJ1-4|-|15
CASTPRHTQNEKLFF
TGTGCCAGCACCCCGAGACACACTCAAAATGAAAAACTGTTTTTT
>TRBV5-1|-|TRBJ1-5|-|16
CASSFWTVYSNQPQHF
TGCGCCAGCAGTTTTTGGACCGTATATAGCAATCAGCCCCAGCATTTT
>TRBV12-3/TRBV12-4|few|TRBJ1-2|TRBD1|13
CASSPQQGVGYTF
TGTGCCAGCAGTCCACAACAGGGGGTTGGCTACACCTTC
>TRBV28|many|TRBJ2-7|TRBD2|15
CASSSRTSGAYEQYF
TGTGCCAGCAGTTCGAGGACTAGCGGGGCCTACGAGCAGTACTTC
>TRBV6-6|few|TRBJ2-5|TRBD2|16
CASSYATSGVQETQYF
TGTGCCAGCAGTTACGCGACTAGCGGGGTTCAAGAGACCCAGTACTTC
>TRBV10-3|many|TRBJ1-2|TRBD1|13
CAISLQGAHGYTF
TGTGCCATCAGCCTACAGGGGGCCCATGGCTACACCTTC
>TRBV4-3|-|TRBJ2-7|-|15
CASSQDTLAQDEQYF
TGCGCCAGCAGCCAAGATACCCTAGCGCAGGACGAGCAGTACTTC
>TRBV28|few|TRBJ2-1|TRBD1|15
CASSARTGAYNEQFF
TGTGCCAGCAGTGCCAGGACAGGGGCGTACAATGAGCAGTTCTTC
>TRBV27|many|TRBJ2-3|-|11
CASSFGDTQYF
TGTGCCAGCAGTTTCGGCGATACGCAGTATTTT
>TRBV11-1|-|TRBJ2-2|-|16
CASSFAGGGNTGELFF
TGTGCCAGCAGCTTCGCAGGGGGGGGAAACACCGGGGAGCTGTTTTTT
>TRBV4-1|-|TRBJ1-2|TRBD1|15
CASSQGIGGNYGYTF
TGCGCCAGCAGCCAAGGGATAGGGGGCAACTATGGCTACACCTTC
>TRBV7-2|few|TRBJ1-1|-|13
CASSFGPNGEAFF
TGTGCCAGCAGCTTCGGACCAAACGGGGAAGCTTTCTTT
>TRBV19|-|TRBJ2-7|-|15
CASSMARGAQVEQYF
TGTGCCAGTAGTATGGCCCGGGGGGCCCAAGTAGAGCAGTACTTC
>TRBV12-3/TRBV12-4|many|TRBJ2-1|TRBD2|17
CASSKGLAGGTYNEQFF
TGTGCCAGCAGTAAGGGACTAGCGGGGGGGACCTACAATGAGCAGTTCTTC
>TRBV5-6|-|TRBJ2-7|-|14
CASSLDDGSYEQYF
TGTGCCAGCAGCTTGGACGACGGTTCCTACGAGCAGTACTTC
>TRBV5-1|few|TRBJ2-3|-|15
CASSLMTQSRDTQYF
TGCGCCAGCAGCTTAATGACCCAAAGTAGGGATACGCAGTATTTT
>TRBV11-2|many|TRBJ2-3|TRBD2|15
CASTVLAGGPDTQYF
TGTGCCAGCACCGTGTTAGCGGGGGGGCCCGATACGCAGTATTTT
>TRBV5-1|-|TRBJ1-1|-|17
CASKVEVTGTGDTEAFF
TGCGCCAGCAAAGTCGAAGTAACCGGGACCGGGGACACTGAAGCTTTCTTT
>TRBV27|few|TRBJ1-2|-|14
CASRREASNYGYTF
TGTGCCAGCAGGAGGGAGGCATCTAACTATGGCTACACCTTC
>TRBV6-5|few|TRBJ1-4|-|15
CASSYSAGWGEKLFF
TGTGCCAGCAGTTACTCGGCGGGCTGGGGGGAAAAACTGTTTTTT
>TRBV12-3/TRBV12-4|-|TRBJ1-4|-|14
CASSFTSTNEKLFF
TGTGCCAGCAGTTTTACGTCAACTAATGAAAAACTGTTTTTT
>TRBV5-5|once|TRBJ1-1|TRBD1|16
CASSWDRGLLNTEAFF
TGTGCCAGCAGCTGGGACAGGGGGCTGTTGAACACTGAAGCTTTCTTT
>TRBV7-2|-|TRBJ2-7|-|15
CASTPWAGISYEQYF
TGTGCCAGCACTCCTTGGGCAGGTATCTCCTACGAGCAGTACTTC
>TRBV29-1|many|TRBJ2-7|-|9
CIVVYEQYF
TGCATCGTAGTCTACGAGCAGTACTTC